The source of this T cell receptor beta chain is a study of blood T cell repertoires in COVID-19. This CDR3 contains 14 residues. The V gene's germline CDR1 is SGHTA and CDR2 FQGNSA. Trimming pared 5 bases from V and 5 bases from J, leaving 12 bases between. Clones were read by immunoSEQ multiplex PCR, and TCRdb kept only the in-frame ones, dropping some. The sample consists of roughly 190,000 clones, 84% of them appearing once. Everyone who took part was about 18 to 90 years old, and they came from about 23 US areas. Participants were placed into cohorts based on the clinical history they reported. Exposed volunteers were people who met a COVID-19 case within 2 weeks before study entry. This clone was observed once.

The gene calls are TRBV7-2 and TRBJ2-2; D uncertain. The receptor comes from a woman under 40 who had been exposed to COVID-19. The specimen was PBMCs or T cells enriched from blood (not recorded which). DNA of the CDR3: TGTGCCAGCAGCGGAAATACTAAGACCGGGGAGCTGTTTTTT. Its translation is CASSGNTKTGELFF.